The source of this T cell receptor (beta chain) is a study of blood T cell repertoires in COVID-19. The CDR3 is 14 residues long. CDR1 and CDR2 from the germline V gene are MNHEY and SVGAGI. The J segment lost 5 bases and the V segment lost 10 bases, leaving 14 bases of the junction unmatched. The assay was immunoSEQ multiplex PCR, and TCRdb's table has in-frame clones only and misses some. The sample contains tens of thousands of clones, approximately 90% of which appear only once. The receptor was isolated from a human donor with active COVID-19. The donor label of this sample is uncertain. Sequencing used peripheral blood. This chain connects TRBV6-5 to TRBJ2-7; 7 bases are shared with TRBD1. The CDR3 region is CATRRQGNIHEQYF. CDR3 DNA: TGTGCCACCCGCCGACAGGGTAACATCCACGAGCAGTACTTC.